The 8 T cell receptor beta chains given below trace back to one sample, sequenced in a study of blood T cells in healthy people across ages. The use of a sample-barcoded 5' primer and a J-beta primer mix characterized a second PCR of roughly 6 to 12 cycles. In TCRdb, the 5' RACE reads were re-called with MiXCR into one record per CDR3 protein. The sample shows under 2 million distinct CDR3 sequences, about 35% of them seen only once. Material: blood. The source is a woman in her 30s in good health.

V gene TRBV7-3 combines with J gene TRBJ2-1; TRBD2 matches 13 bases. The germline gives CDR1 SGHTA, CDR2 FQGTGA. The CDR3 covers 16 residues. J lost 7 bases, V lost 1 base, and 4 bases had no gene match. CDR3 nucleotide sequence: TGTGCCAGCAGCTTAAGGACTAGCGGGAGTTTGAATGAGCAGTTCTTC. This translates into CASSLRTSGSLNEQFF.

This chain uses TRBV5-1 with TRBJ1-6, with a weak D call TRBD1 (6 bases). The CDR3 spans 15 residues. From germline, CDR1 is SGHRS and CDR2 YFSETQ. Trimming removed 3 bases from V and 6 bases from J, with 13 bases in between. Written as DNA, the CDR3 is TGCGCCAGCAGCTCGGGGGGCACGTTTAATTCACCCCTCCACTTT. Protein product: CASSSGGTFNSPLHF.

The V call is TRBV15, the J call TRBJ2-1; 7 nucleotides agree with TRBD1. This CDR3 comprises 15 residues. The ends lost 5 bases at V and 0 bases at J; junction bases unmatched: 4. The germline CDR1 and CDR2 sequences are LNHNV and YYDKDF (reference sequence). The CDR3 is CATSQAGGSYNEQFF. DNA of the CDR3: TGTGCCACCAGCCAAGCAGGGGGCTCCTACAATGAGCAGTTCTTC.

This clonotype appeared a few times. The rearrangement links TRBV20-1 to TRBJ1-2; the D gene is possibly TRBD1 (6 bases). The ends were cut back, 6 bases at V and 2 bases at J, with 22 bases in the middle. The V gene's germline CDR1 is DFQATT and CDR2 SNEGSKA (reference sequence). This CDR3 region has 16 residues. CDR3: CSAPLPGGLRNYGYTF. As DNA, the CDR3 is TGCAGTGCCCCCCTCCCTGGGGGGCTAAGAAACTATGGCTACACCTTC.

This rearrangement joins TRBV20-1 to TRBJ2-7; D might be TRBD1 or TRBD2, each matching 9 bases. Germline V lookup: CDR1 DFQATT, CDR2 SNEGSKA (reference sequence). CDR3 length equals 20 residues. Trimming cost V 3 bases and J 3 bases, with 33 bases left between them. CDR3 region: CSASGQGPASGIVISYEQYF. The CDR3 DNA reads as TGCAGTGCTAGCGGACAGGGGCCCGCTAGCGGGATTGTCATCAGCTACGAGCAGTACTTC.

This clonotype was seen a handful of times. The chain recombines TRBV15 with TRBJ1-2; D is undetermined. The CDR3 loop spans 12 amino acids. The germline V and J ends were trimmed by 0 bases and 9 bases, with 8 bases remaining between them. Germline V lookup: CDR1 LNHNV, CDR2 YYDKDF (reference sequence). The CDR3 DNA follows: TGTGCCACCAGCAGAGATCTGGGAAGCTACACCTTC. Its protein is CATSRDLGSYTF.

The genes are TRBV7-9 and TRBJ2-7; TRBD2 agrees at 12 bases. This CDR3 has 18 amino acids. With 4 bases clipped from V and 5 bases from J, the junction kept 15 bases outside the gene matches. Per germline, CDR1 SEHNR and CDR2 FQNEAQ (reference sequence). The CDR3 coding sequence is TGTGCCAGCAGCTCAGAACCGGGACTAGCGGGCCCAGGGCACGAGCAGTACTTC. This codes for CASSSEPGLAGPGHEQYF. Filled out from reference TRBV7-9 and TRBJ2-7, the complete variable domain reads DTGVSQNPRHKITKRGQNVTFRCDPISEHNRLYWYRQTLGQGPEFLTYFQNEAQLEKSRLLSDRFSAERPKGSFSTLEIQRTEQGDSAMYLCASSSEPGLAGPGHEQYFGPGTRLTVT.

V usage is TRBV29-1 and J usage is TRBJ2-2, with D possibly called TRBD1 or TRBD2 (5 bases each). The CDR3 sequence is 14 residues long. Trimming left V 4 bases short and J 3 bases short, with 12 bases between. The germline gives CDR1 SQVTM, CDR2 ANQGSEA. The CDR3 sequence: CSVGDLEDTGELFF. The CDR3 region has the DNA TGCAGCGTTGGGGACCTTGAAGACACCGGGGAGCTGTTTTTT.